The rows below give T cell receptor beta chains drawn from one sample of a study of T cell repertoires in cytomegalovirus infection. TCRdb independently ran MiXCR on the reads; one entry per CDR3 protein. The repertoire consists of 750,000 to 900,000 distinct CDR3 sequences, with approximately 32% occurring once and the leading ten covering around 12%. Antigens of these TCRs are unknown. The specimen comprised cultured CD8+ T cells from PBMCs, sampled from culture after CMV antigen stimulation. These receptors originate from a human donor in good health (CMV status not recorded). Some clones in this sample may be carry-over from other donors' samples. Each CDR3 is given with its conserved first and last residue. Each record gives: clone size, J gene, V gene, D gene, CDR3 DNA, CDR3 protein. D genes are given only for firm matches. Expanded clones get a size class; other rows say once, few or many, or leave the size out.

>.|TRBJ2-1|TRBV18|TRBD1
TGTGCCAGCTCACCGTATGCAGGGGGCGCCTACAATGAGCAGTTCTTC
CASSPYAGGAYNEQFF
>few|TRBJ2-1|TRBV7-8|TRBD2
TGTGCCAGCAGCCCCGTGACTAGCGGGAGCTCCTACAATGAGCAGTTCTTC
CASSPVTSGSSYNEQFF
>few|TRBJ2-4|TRBV12-3/TRBV12-4|.
TGTGCCAGCAGTTCCTCCCGTTCCAAAAACATTCAGTACTTC
CASSSSRSKNIQYF
>few|TRBJ1-2|TRBV4-2|TRBD1
TGTGCCAGCAGCCCCAACCCCAGGGGGGCGGGATATGGCTACACCTTC
CASSPNPRGAGYGYTF
>many|TRBJ2-1|TRBV7-8|.
TGTGCCAGCAGCTTTAGAGGGGGGGCCGTGGATGAGCAGTTCTTC
CASSFRGGAVDEQFF
>.|TRBJ2-1|TRBV5-1|TRBD2
TGCGCCAGCAGCTTCTTGGCACTAGCGGGGAGCTCCTACAATGAGCAGTTCTTC
CASSFLALAGSSYNEQFF
>few|TRBJ2-7|TRBV7-8|TRBD2
TGTGCCAGCAGCTTAGCCACAACTAGCGGGGAAAACTCCTACGAGCAGTACTTC
CASSLATTSGENSYEQYF
>.|TRBJ2-1|TRBV7-4|TRBD2
TGTGCCAGCAGCTGGACTAGCGGCCTCAATGAGCAGTTCTTC
CASSWTSGLNEQFF
>few|TRBJ1-2|TRBV7-9|.
TGTGCCAGCAGCGCCACAGGCGCCCTAAACTATGGCTACACCTTC
CASSATGALNYGYTF
>few|TRBJ2-2|TRBV7-6|.
TGTGTCCCGAGTACCGGGGAGCTGTTTTTT
CVPSTGELFF
>many|TRBJ2-6|TRBV7-6|.
TGTGCCAGCAGCTTAGCTGGTCCCAGCTTGCAGTCTGGGGCCAACGTCCTGACTTTC
CASSLAGPSLQSGANVLTF
>.|TRBJ2-3|TRBV4-1|TRBD2
TGTGCCAGCAGCCATCTAGCGGGGGGGTCCGATACGCAGTATTTT
CASSHLAGGSDTQYF
>once|TRBJ1-1|TRBV28|.
TGTGCCAGCAGTTTATGGGGGCTTGGAACTGAAGCTTTCTTT
CASSLWGLGTEAFF
>once|TRBJ2-1|TRBV9|.
TGTGCCAGCAGCGGTAGGGTTGACAGTAGCTCCTACAATGAGCAGTTCTTC
CASSGRVDSSSYNEQFF
>.|TRBJ1-5|TRBV27|.
TGTGCCAGCAGTTTAACCCCCCCCGAGAATCAGCCCCAGCATTTT
CASSLTPPENQPQHF
>.|TRBJ1-2|TRBV13|TRBD1
TGTGCCAGCAGCTCGGGACAGGGGTATGACTATGGCTACACCTTC
CASSSGQGYDYGYTF
>.|TRBJ2-1|TRBV11-1|.
TGTGCCAGCAGCCAGAAAGTGTTTGGGGTTAACAATGAGCAGTTCTTC
CASSQKVFGVNNEQFF
>many|TRBJ2-1|TRBV7-2|.
TGTGCCAGCAGCTTAGGGTATCGGGAACAGGCCAGCTCCTACAATGAGCAGTTCTTC
CASSLGYREQASSYNEQFF
>many|TRBJ2-3|TRBV7-8|.
TGTGCCAGCAGCTTTAGCGGCTACACAGATACGCAGTATTTT
CASSFSGYTDTQYF
>.|TRBJ2-3|TRBV10-3|.
TGTGCCATCGGGGGGGGGGGGCCAGATACGCAGTATTTT
CAIGGGGPDTQYF
>few|TRBJ2-3|TRBV14|TRBD1
TGTGCCAGCAGCCAAGTCGTCCTGGATACAGGGGGAACAGATACGCAGTATTTT
CASSQVVLDTGGTDTQYF
>many|TRBJ2-3|TRBV5-1|.
TGCGCCAGCAGCTGGGACACAGATACGCAGTATTTT
CASSWDTDTQYF
>few|TRBJ2-7|TRBV4-2|TRBD2
TGTGCCAGCAGCCAAGATGCTAGCGGGGGTGGCCTTACCTACGAGCAGTACTTC
CASSQDASGGGLTYEQYF
>few|TRBJ2-7|TRBV7-6|TRBD2
TGTGCCAGCAGCCCTCCCAGCGGGGGGGTATACGAGCAGTACTTC
CASSPPSGGVYEQYF
>few|TRBJ1-5|TRBV6-2/TRBV6-3|.
TGTGCCAGCAGCCACAGGTTTTCCAGCAATCAGCCCCAGCATTTT
CASSHRFSSNQPQHF
>.|TRBJ1-4|TRBV4-1|.
TGCGCCAGCAGCCATGAGAGCGGGATAGAAGAAAAACTGTTTTTT
CASSHESGIEEKLFF
>many|TRBJ2-1|TRBV11-2|TRBD2
TGTGCCAGCAGCTTAGAACTAGCGGGGGCCTACAATGAGCAGTTCTTC
CASSLELAGAYNEQFF
>.|TRBJ2-5|TRBV12-3/TRBV12-4|.
TGTGCCTCTACGGGGGCAGGGTCAATGGAGACCCAGTACTTC
CASTGAGSMETQYF
>few|TRBJ1-1|TRBV7-9|.
TGTGCCAGCAGCTTAGCGTACTCGCACGATTTCTTT
CASSLAYSHDFF
>few|TRBJ1-1|TRBV7-6|.
TGTGCCAGCAGCTTAGCGTGGGAAATGAACACTGAAGCTTTCTTT
CASSLAWEMNTEAFF
>.|TRBJ2-1|TRBV6-2/TRBV6-3|TRBD1
TGTGCCAGCAGTTTAACAGACAGGGCCCGATACAATGAGCAGTTCTTC
CASSLTDRARYNEQFF
>few|TRBJ2-2|TRBV10-3|.
TGTGCCATCCAAAGGGACACCGGGGAGCTGTTTTTT
CAIQRDTGELFF
>few|TRBJ1-4|TRBV25-1|.
TGTGCCAGCAGTGACAGCCCGCGAGCTAATGAAAAACTGTTTTTT
CASSDSPRANEKLFF
>.|TRBJ1-2|TRBV6-2/TRBV6-3|.
TGTGCCAGCAGCCGGGATCCTCCTTATGGCTACACCTTC
CASSRDPPYGYTF
>.|TRBJ1-2|TRBV6-4|TRBD1
TGTGCCAGCAGTGACACAGGACAGGTCTACGATGGCTACACCTTC
CASSDTGQVYDGYTF
>few|TRBJ2-5|TRBV6-5|.
TGTGCCAGCAGTCGACTGAACGAAGAGACCCAGTACTTC
CASSRLNEETQYF
>once|TRBJ1-4|TRBV20-1|.
TGCAGTGCTAGAGAGGCGACAGCAACTAATGAAAAACTGTTTTTT
CSAREATATNEKLFF
>.|TRBJ1-1|TRBV10-2|TRBD1
TGCGCCAGCAGTGGGAGACAGGGGGTACTGAACACTGAAGCTTTCTTT
CASSGRQGVLNTEAFF
>.|TRBJ1-1|TRBV2|TRBD1
TGTGCCAGCAGTGGACAGGGGGAACGAGGGAACACTGAAGCTTTCTTT
CASSGQGERGNTEAFF
>.|TRBJ2-7|TRBV19|TRBD1
TGTGCCAGTAACAGACAGGGGACCTACGAGCAGTACTTC
CASNRQGTYEQYF
>.|TRBJ2-1|TRBV28|.
TGTGCCAGCAGTCCACCCGCCGGGACACCATCCTACAATGAGCAGTTCTTC
CASSPPAGTPSYNEQFF
>.|TRBJ1-2|TRBV5-1|.
TGCGCCAGCAGCTTGGTACGCTCCTATGGCTACACCTTC
CASSLVRSYGYTF
>many|TRBJ1-2|TRBV7-8|TRBD1
TGTGCCAGCAGCTTATCCCCTCCACGACAGGGATCGAACTATGGCTACACCTTC
CASSLSPPRQGSNYGYTF
>.|TRBJ2-3|TRBV10-1|.
TGCGCCAGCAGCAAACCCAGCCCCATGGGAGATACGCAGTATTTT
CASSKPSPMGDTQYF
>.|TRBJ2-5|TRBV7-9|TRBD2
TGTGCCAGCAGCCTGAGCGGGGGGGCTTACCAAGAGACCCAGTACTTC
CASSLSGGAYQETQYF
>few|TRBJ1-4|TRBV12-3/TRBV12-4|.
TGTGCCAGCAGTTTAACAGGGAGGGGAGCTAATGAAAAACTGTTTTTT
CASSLTGRGANEKLFF
>.|TRBJ1-2|TRBV6-2/TRBV6-3|.
TGTGCCAGCAGTTACAAGGGGTTCGGAACTGGCTACACCTTC
CASSYKGFGTGYTF
>few|TRBJ2-5|TRBV6-6|TRBD2
TGTGCCAGCAGTCAGACTAGCAGTCAAGAGACCCAGTACTTC
CASSQTSSQETQYF
>.|TRBJ2-5|TRBV5-6|.
TGTGCCAGCAGCTTCATTTCCTACCAAGAGACCCAGTACTTC
CASSFISYQETQYF
>.|TRBJ2-1|TRBV7-3|TRBD2
TGTGCCAGCAGCTTAAAACCCCCCCCAGCCCTAGCGGGGGGGCGGAATGAGCAGTTCTTC
CASSLKPPPALAGGRNEQFF
>.|TRBJ2-5|TRBV7-6|TRBD2
TGTGCCAGCAGCTTTAGCGGGGGAGAAGGGGAGACCCAGTACTTC
CASSFSGGEGETQYF
>.|TRBJ2-7|TRBV7-2|TRBD2
TGTGCCAGCAGCTTCATTAGCGGGGGGTCAATGCCCGACGAGCAGTACTTC
CASSFISGGSMPDEQYF